This T cell receptor (beta chain) was sequenced during a study of technical replicates of blood from a handful of donors. The length of the CDR3 is 14 residues. The V gene end was trimmed by 0 bases and the J gene end by 9 bases; junction bases not matched to a gene: 6. CDR1 SGHRS and CDR2 YFSETQ come from the germline V gene. This table comes from immunoSEQ multiplex PCR, and its TCRdb copy is limited to in-frame clones, with some not included. In the table there are some 81,000 clones, about 91% of which are singletons. The gene calls are TRBV5-1 and TRBJ2-1; TRBD1 agrees at 7 bases. The sample was T cells isolated from PBMCs. The receptor was isolated from a human donor in good health. CDR3 region: CASSLGGQQREQFF. CDR3 DNA: TGCGCCAGCAGCTTGGGGGGACAGCAACGTGAGCAGTTCTTC.